The T cell receptor (beta chain) described here comes from a study of T cells after yellow fever vaccination. Study as a whole: Fractions of limited cellularity were prepared by means of SMART-Seq v4 Ultra Low Input. Study results and caveats: Among primary-vaccination clones, most reappeared after the booster, at approximately 96% for CD4 and under 90% for CD8. CD4 and CD8 compartments shared a small share of clonotypes.

The CDR3 covers 16 residues. The germline V gene encodes CDR1 LGHDT and CDR2 YNNKEL (reference sequence). Deletions cut 4 bases from V and 0 bases from J, with 15 bases between. TCR cDNA was made by 5'RACE template switching, adding a universal primer site and UMIs. In TCRdb, the 5' RACE reads were re-called with MiXCR into one record per CDR3 protein. The sample comprises 250,000 or so distinct CDR3 sequences, over 3% of which are singletons, and under 20% rests with the top ten. This clonotype was seen at least ten times. No antigen is known for it. The TCR originated in a man younger than 35 who received the YFV17D yellow fever vaccine. Sequences were derived from PBMCs, sampled 15 days after the yellow fever booster vaccination. The V and J genes are TRBV3-1 and TRBJ1-2; TRBD1 might be the D (5 bases). The CDR3 DNA sequence: TGTGCCAGCAGCCGATCGATCGGGGGAGCTAACTATGGCTACACCTTC. Protein sequence: CASSRSIGGANYGYTF.